What follows are 27 T cell receptor beta chains derived from one specimen sequenced in a study of beta chain features in type 1 diabetes. Findings and limits, study-wide: Within each of all four CD4+ subsets, Type 1 diabetes patients had TCRB CDR3s that were moderately but significantly shorter.

The whole isolated RNA underwent reverse transcription, so sequencing captured expressed TCRB transcripts. Assay used: immunoSEQ multiplex PCR; TCRdb lists only in-frame clones, some missing. The data show about 160,000 clones, 7% to 9.5% seen once. These receptors' antigens are unknown. Sequencing used central memory CD4+ T cells from blood. The receptors here all came from a woman aged 30 to 39 with type 1 diabetes.

The chain uses TRBV9 and TRBJ2-2, with D tentatively TRBD1 (5 bases). With 6 bases removed from V and 8 bases from J, the gap between germline ends came to 14 bases. The CDR3 extends over 13 amino acids. CDR1 is SGDLS and CDR2 is YYNGEE in the germline V gene. The CDR3 loop reads CASNVQGEGELFF. In DNA form, the CDR3 reads TGTGCCAGCAACGTCCAGGGCGAGGGGGAGCTGTTTTTT.

This clone was recorded a few times. The V gene is TRBV2, the J gene TRBJ2-1; TRBD1 is a possible D gene (6 bases). Germline V gives CDR1 SNHLY, CDR2 FYNNEI. This CDR3 region has 17 residues. Between the trimmed V and J ends, which lost 6 bases and 0 bases, there was a span of 18 bases. The CDR3 loop reads CASRDPTGTLSYNEQFF. Written as DNA, the CDR3 is TGTGCCAGCAGAGACCCGACCGGGACACTCTCCTACAATGAGCAGTTCTTC.

J is TRBJ2-5 and V is TRBV2; D remains ambiguous. Near its end, the DNA agrees better with TRBJ2-7, so the J call may be wrong. The germline CDR1 and CDR2 sequences are SNHLY and FYNNEI. The CDR3 sequence is 13 residues long. CDR3 in amino acids: CASSVDLNYEQYF. The CDR3 region has the DNA TGTGCCAGCAGTGTAGACCTTAACTACGAGCAGTACTTC.

This clone was seen only a few times. The genes are TRBV6-6 and TRBJ1-4, with TRBD1 matching 8 bases. Per the germline V gene, CDR1 is MNHNY and CDR2 is SVGAGI (reference sequence). The CDR3 has 12 residues. The ends lost 6 bases at V and 8 bases at J; junction bases unmatched: 2. CDR3 region: CASRTGDEKLFF. CDR3 DNA sequence: TGTGCCAGCAGGACAGGGGACGAAAAACTGTTTTTT.

This clone turned up a few times. The chain couples TRBV29-1 to TRBJ2-2; 9 nucleotides agree with TRBD1. CDR3 length equals 14 residues. The germline gives CDR1 SQVTM, CDR2 ANQGSEA. The J segment lost 4 bases and the V segment lost 7 bases, leaving 7 bases of the junction unmatched. CDR3 coding DNA: TGCAGCGCGACAGGGGGTTCGGGCACCGGGGAGCTGTTTTTT. Protein: CSATGGSGTGELFF.

The chain carries TRBV29-1 and TRBJ2-2; 11 nucleotides align to TRBD1. Germline CDR1 SQVTM, CDR2 ANQGSEA. The CDR3 loop spans 16 amino acids. The junction had 8 bases not matched to a gene; V was cut back by 6 bases and J by 2 bases. CDR3 sequence: CSVPGQGGLNTGELFF. The CDR3 DNA follows: TGCAGCGTGCCGGGACAGGGGGGCCTAAACACCGGGGAGCTGTTTTTT.

The V and J genes are TRBV7-9 and TRBJ1-2, with 9 bases aligning to TRBD1. V shed 5 bases, J shed 2 bases, and the junction held 6 bases outside the gene matches. The germline gives CDR1 SEHNR, CDR2 FQNEAQ (reference sequence). This CDR3 region has 15 residues. The CDR3 here is CASSPGQGLNYGYTF. DNA of the CDR3: TGTGCCAGCAGCCCGGGACAGGGCCTGAACTATGGCTACACCTTC.

V usage is TRBV20-1 and J usage is TRBJ2-5; the D gene is possibly TRBD2 (5 bases). The CDR3 is made up of 11 amino acids. Germline V CDR1 and CDR2: DFQATT, SNEGSKA (reference sequence). The V and J ends lost 7 bases and 5 bases respectively, with 11 bases between them. The CDR3 is CSGWTHETQYF. The CDR3 DNA follows: TGCAGTGGGTGGACTCACGAGACCCAGTACTTC.

This clone was seen a handful of times. The chain has TRBV6-6 and TRBJ1-3, with D hard to call. The CDR3 is made up of 14 amino acids. Germline CDR1 is MNHNY and CDR2 is SVGAGI (reference sequence). V was trimmed by 0 bases and J by 4 bases, leaving 7 bases between them. CDR3 nucleotides: TGTGCCAGCAGTTACTCTCGGTCCGGAAACACCATATATTTT. Translated: CASSYSRSGNTIYF.

The chain has TRBV4-1 and TRBJ2-5; 11 nucleotides match TRBD1. The V and J ends lost 0 bases and 5 bases, in that order; junction bases with no gene match: 11. In germline, CDR1 is MGHRA, CDR2 YSYEKL. CDR3 length: 18 residues. The CDR3 spells CASSQDWTGGAGGETQYF. In nucleotides, the CDR3 is TGCGCCAGCAGCCAAGATTGGACAGGGGGCGCAGGGGGTGAGACCCAGTACTTC.

This clone has only a few counts. The V and J genes are TRBV19 and TRBJ2-1, with TRBD1 as a possible D gene (8 bases). Trimming left V 5 bases short and J 8 bases short, with 16 bases between. The CDR3 contains 14 residues. Germline V CDR1 and CDR2: LNHDA, SQIVND (reference sequence). The CDR3 DNA reads TGTGCCAGTAGTTTTCGGACAGGGAGGGATGAGCAGTTCTTC. Protein product: CASSFRTGRDEQFF.

This clone was counted a few times. V is TRBV6-1 and J is TRBJ2-3; TRBD2 aligns across 7 bases. CDR1 and CDR2 (germline): MNHNS, SASEGT. The CDR3 totals 15 residues. Trimming cost V 2 bases and J 1 base; bases outside gene matches: 3. CDR3 sequence: CASSERLAGTDTQYF. The CDR3 region has the DNA TGTGCCAGCAGTGAACGGCTAGCGGGCACAGATACGCAGTATTTT.

This clone was detected only a few times. This rearrangement joins TRBV5-1 to TRBJ1-1; D unclear. V gave up 0 bases and J gave up 3 bases, with 12 bases separating them. Germline V lookup: CDR1 SGHRS, CDR2 YFSETQ. The CDR3 spans 15 residues. For the CDR3, the DNA is TGCGCCAGCAGCTTGGGCGGATTCCGGGACACTGAAGCTTTCTTT. It yields the protein CASSLGGFRDTEAFF.

This clone has just a few counts. This chain uses TRBV6-5 with TRBJ1-1, with TRBD1 matching over 7 bases. CDR1 MNHEY and CDR2 SVGAGI come from the germline V gene. Losses at the gene ends were 5 bases for V and 0 bases for J; bases not matched to a gene: 6. This CDR3 has 15 amino acids. The CDR3 is CASSRKGGMNTEAFF. CDR3 nucleotide sequence: TGTGCCAGCAGTAGGAAAGGGGGCATGAACACTGAAGCTTTCTTT.

Only a few counts were recorded for this clone. This rearrangement joins TRBV28 to TRBJ1-5; 10 nucleotides line up with TRBD1. V was clipped by 6 bases and J by 6 bases; unmatched bases: 11. The CDR3 totals 16 residues. Germline CDR1 and CDR2: MDHEN and SYDVKM. CDR3 amino acids: CASSRDRGLLGQPQHF. The CDR3 DNA reads TGTGCCAGCAGCCGGGACAGGGGTTTGTTGGGTCAGCCCCAGCATTTT. Complete variable domain (other parts from reference TRBV28 and TRBJ1-5): DVKVTQSSRYLVKRTGEKVFLECVQDMDHENMFWYRQDPGLGLRLIYFSYDVKMKEKGDIPEGYSVSREKKERFSLILESASTNQTSMYLCASSRDRGLLGQPQHFGDGTRLSIL.

This clone has a handful of counts. J is TRBJ1-1 and V is TRBV9, with 8 nucleotides matching TRBD1. The germline V gene encodes CDR1 SGDLS and CDR2 YYNGEE. J lost 9 bases, V lost 0 bases, and 13 bases had no gene match. The CDR3 has 16 residues. CDR3 region: CASSVGGTGQMGQAFF. The CDR3 nucleotides are TGTGCCAGCAGCGTAGGGGGGACAGGCCAAATGGGGCAAGCTTTCTTT. Variable domain in full (rest from reference TRBV9 and TRBJ1-1): DSGVTQTPKHLITATGQRVTLRCSPRSGDLSVYWYQQSLDQGLQFLIQYYNGEERAKGNILERFSAQQFPDLHSELNLSSLELGDSALYFCASSVGGTGQMGQAFFGQGTRLTVV.

This clone was picked up a small number of times. This chain connects TRBV5-1 to TRBJ2-5; D is undetermined. In germline, CDR1 is SGHRS, CDR2 YFSETQ. There are 15 residues in the CDR3. V lost 6 bases to trimming and J lost 5 bases, with 20 bases between them. The CDR3 protein is CASTPYPHGIETQYF. As DNA, the CDR3 is TGCGCCAGCACCCCATATCCTCACGGTATCGAGACCCAGTACTTC. Looking up the rest from reference TRBV5-1 and TRBJ2-5 gives the full variable domain: KAGVTQTPRYLIKTRGQQVTLSCSPISGHRSVSWYQQTPGQGLQFLFEYFSETQRNKGNFPGRFSGRQFSNSRSEMNVSTLELGDSALYLCASTPYPHGIETQYFGPGTRLLVL.

This clone turned up a few times. V is TRBV11-2 and J is TRBJ2-1; TRBD1 agrees at 8 bases. The CDR3 consists of 14 residues. The germline CDR1 and CDR2 sequences are SGHAT and FQNNGV. V shed 5 bases, J shed 3 bases, and the junction held 3 bases outside the gene matches. CDR3 amino acids: CASSLTGDYNEQFF. In DNA form, the CDR3 reads TGTGCCAGCAGCCTGACAGGGGACTACAATGAGCAGTTCTTC.

This rearrangement joins TRBV5-1 to TRBJ2-1; TRBD1 aligns across 10 bases. V lost 4 bases and J lost 5; bases outside the gene matches: 3. This CDR3 region has 14 residues. Germline CDR1 SGHRS, CDR2 YFSETQ. CDR3 in amino acids: CASSQDRGNNEQFF. CDR3 bases: TGCGCCAGCAGCCAGGACAGGGGGAACAATGAGCAGTTCTTC.

The V gene is TRBV5-4, the J gene TRBJ2-7; TRBD2 might be the D (6 bases). V dropped 0 bases and J dropped 6 bases, with 13 bases sitting between them. CDR3 length: 14 amino acids. Germline assignment: CDR1 SGHNT and CDR2 YYREEE (reference sequence). In DNA form, the CDR3 reads TGTGCCAGCAGCTTGGCAACGGGAGTAGTCGAGCAGTACTTC. Translated: CASSLATGVVEQYF. Full variable domain (missing parts from reference TRBV5-4 and TRBJ2-7): ETGVTQSPTHLIKTRGQQVTLRCSSQSGHNTVSWYQQALGQGPQFIFQYYREEENGRGNFPPRFSGLQFPNYSSELNVNALELDDSALYLCASSLATGVVEQYFGPGTRLTVT.

This clone was counted only a few times. The chain couples TRBV7-2 to TRBJ1-2, with 8 positions matching TRBD1. Germline V gene data show CDR1 as SGHTA and CDR2 as FQGNSA. The CDR3 loop spans 14 amino acids. The J segment lost 4 bases and the V segment lost 3 bases, leaving 4 bases of the junction unmatched. CDR3 loop: CASSFRQGSYGYTF. CDR3 DNA: TGTGCCAGCAGCTTCAGACAGGGGAGCTATGGCTACACCTTC.

This chain uses TRBV29-1 with TRBJ1-4; TRBD1 is a possible D gene (6 bases). Between the trimmed V and J ends, which lost 8 bases and 6 bases, there was a span of 13 bases. This CDR3 region has 12 residues. The germline V gene encodes CDR1 SQVTM and CDR2 ANQGSEA. CDR3 DNA sequence: TGCAGCATAGGGGGTCAGGATGAAAAACTGTTTTTT. Amino acid sequence: CSIGGQDEKLFF.

This clone was observed a few times. V gene TRBV7-9 combines with J gene TRBJ2-5; a possible D gene is TRBD2 (5 bases). Deletions cut 7 bases from V and 5 bases from J, with 17 bases between. CDR1 is SEHNR and CDR2 is FQNEAQ in the germline V gene (reference sequence). This CDR3 is 14 amino acids long. The CDR3 loop is CASTPGELAETQYF. The DNA for the CDR3 is TGTGCCAGCACCCCCGGGGAATTGGCGGAGACCCAGTACTTC.

This clone showed up just a few times. J is TRBJ2-7 and V is TRBV5-5; TRBD2 might be the D (6 bases). The V gene lost 2 bases and the J gene lost 5 bases, with 14 bases spanning the gap. Germline V CDR1 and CDR2: SGHKS, YYEKEE (reference sequence). The CDR3 extends over 14 amino acids. The CDR3 DNA sequence: TGTGCCAGCAGCTTCCTCTTGGAGGGGAACGAGCAGTACTTC. Residues: CASSFLLEGNEQYF.

This clone was recorded a few times. The rearrangement uses TRBV9 and TRBJ2-1; TRBD1 matches 8 bases. The CDR3 covers 16 residues. Trimming took 0 bases from V and 7 from J; bases not matched to a gene: 9. Germline assignment: CDR1 SGDLS and CDR2 YYNGEE. The CDR3 region has the DNA TGTGCCAGCAGCGTAGATTTGTCAGGGGGCGCGAATGAGCAGTTCTTC. Translation: CASSVDLSGGANEQFF.

This clone was observed a handful of times. The chain combines TRBV7-8 with TRBJ1-1, with D unclear. CDR3 size: 14 residues. CDR1 is SGHVS and CDR2 is FQNEAQ in the germline V gene. V shed 5 bases and J shed 0 bases, with 10 bases lying between them. CDR3 amino acids: CASSHRRVNTEAFF. CDR3 in DNA: TGTGCCAGCAGCCATAGACGGGTGAACACTGAAGCTTTCTTT.

In this sample, this clone turned up a few times. V gene TRBV7-8 combines with J gene TRBJ2-1; possibly TRBD2 for D (5 bases). Germline assignment: CDR1 SGHVS and CDR2 FQNEAQ. The length of the CDR3 is 15 residues. V was clipped by 1 base and J by 5 bases, with 12 bases between them. The CDR3 here is CASSLGQVANNEQFF. CDR3 sequence (DNA): TGTGCCAGCAGCTTAGGGCAGGTAGCGAACAATGAGCAGTTCTTC.